The 28 T cell receptor beta chains listed next were all sequenced from one sample in a study of patients and donors after allogeneic stem cell transplantation. TCRdb called the RT-PCR reads again in MiXCR, with one record for every CDR3 protein. The sample lists more than 850,000 distinct CDR3 sequences, roughly 18% occurring once. Sequenced material: blood, either unsorted or a sorted T cell fraction (not recorded which). Receptors originate from a human donor who was either an allogeneic HSCT recipient or a stem cell or donor lymphocyte infusion donor (not recorded which). It is not recorded whose cells these are; they may come from a transplant donor.

The chain couples TRBV5-6 to TRBJ2-1; D gene uncertain. The CDR3 runs to 15 residues. CDR1 is SGHDT, CDR2 YYEEEE, per germline. Trimming took off 1 base at V and 4 bases at J, with 12 bases between the two ends. The CDR3 protein is CASSLLQLEYNEQFF. In DNA, the CDR3 is TGTGCCAGCAGCTTGTTGCAACTCGAGTACAATGAGCAGTTCTTC.

Of note for this clonotype: A read error may be the cause here, since a much bigger clone is one base away. The chain links TRBV4-2 to TRBJ2-7; D may be TRBD2 (5 bases). Trimming removed 0 bases at V and 4 bases at J, with 13 bases between. The CDR3 extends over 15 amino acids. CDR1 LGHNA and CDR2 YNFKEQ come from the germline V gene. The CDR3 region has the DNA TGTGCCAGCAGCCAAGAGGAGGTGGTTAGGTACGAGCAGTACTTC. It yields the protein CASSQEEVVRYEQYF.

The chain employs TRBV11-1 and TRBJ1-5, with 7 bases identical to TRBD1. The CDR3 contains 18 residues. Germline V gives CDR1 SGHAT, CDR2 FQDESV (reference sequence). V lost 5 bases and J lost 4; bases outside the gene matches: 17. The CDR3: CASSVLTPAQGKNQPQHF. CDR3 nucleotides: TGTGCCAGCAGCGTCCTTACCCCTGCACAGGGGAAAAATCAGCCCCAGCATTTT.

This clonotype occurred a few times. The CDR3, as DNA: TGCAGTGCTAGGGCCCTTTGGGTGGTCAACAATGAGCAGTTCTTC. Its translation is CSARALWVVNNEQFF. This chain connects TRBV20-1 to TRBJ2-1, with unresolved D. Germline values: CDR1 DFQATT, CDR2 SNEGSKA (reference sequence). The CDR3 consists of 15 residues. The V and J ends lost 3 bases and 5 bases respectively, with 17 bases between them.

This chain connects TRBV3-1 to TRBJ2-1, with D unclear. Germline V gene sequence: CDR1 LGHDT, CDR2 YNNKEL (reference sequence). The CDR3 runs to 11 residues. V lost 3 bases to trimming and J lost 10 bases, with 7 bases between them. In DNA, the CDR3 is TGTGCCAGCAGCCAGTCCCTCGAGCAGTTCTTC. This translates into CASSQSLEQFF.

This clonotype was seen a few times. The chain recombines TRBV7-2 with TRBJ1-3; TRBD1 matches at 9 bases. Germline CDR1 is SGHTA and CDR2 is FQGNSA. J gave up 10 bases and V 4 bases, and 8 bases lay outside the gene matches. The CDR3 consists of 14 residues. The CDR3 DNA is TGTGCCAGCAGCTCCTCGGGACAGGGTGGGACCATATATTTT. Its translation is CASSSSGQGGTIYF.

The chain combines TRBV24-1 with TRBJ2-3; D might be TRBD1 or TRBD2, each matching 6 bases. CDR3 length: 17 residues. Per the germline V gene, CDR1 is KGHDR and CDR2 is SFDVKD. The germline V and J ends were trimmed by 0 bases and 1 base, with 13 bases remaining between them. The chain's CDR3 is CATSDLLPGARTDTQYF. DNA for the CDR3: TGTGCCACCAGTGATTTGCTGCCGGGGGCGCGCACAGATACGCAGTATTTT.

This chain joins TRBV24-1 and TRBJ2-5, with D hard to call. CDR3 size: 10 residues. V shed 9 bases and J shed 8 bases, with 9 bases lying between them. Germline V gives CDR1 KGHDR, CDR2 SFDVKD. This chain's CDR3 is CATPGPTQYF. The CDR3 DNA is TGTGCCACCCCTGGGCCTACCCAGTACTTC.

The chain employs TRBV7-2 and TRBJ2-5, with 9 bases identical to TRBD2. V shed 4 bases and J 1 base; nucleotides not matched to a gene: 7. The germline V gene encodes CDR1 SGHTA and CDR2 FQGNSA. This CDR3 is built from 16 residues. The CDR3 bases are TGTGCCAGCAGCTATTTAGCGGGGGAGCTCCAAGAGACCCAGTACTTC. Translating gives CASSYLAGELQETQYF.

This clonotype has a handful of counts. The chain joins TRBV4-1 to TRBJ2-3; D gene unclear. With 3 bases removed from V and 5 bases from J, the gap between germline ends came to 6 bases. The V gene's germline CDR1 is MGHRA and CDR2 YSYEKL. The CDR3 runs 12 residues. CDR3 protein: CASSQVEDTQYF. The CDR3 region has the DNA TGCGCCAGCAGCCAGGTGGAAGATACGCAGTATTTT.

The table lists this clonotype with many counts. This chain connects TRBV12-3 or TRBV12-4 to TRBJ2-1; 9 bases align to TRBD2. The CDR3 length is 17 residues. V shed 8 bases, J shed 6 bases, and the junction held 17 bases outside the gene matches. CDR3 loop: CASRYRGGLAGFNEQFF. The CDR3 coding sequence is TGTGCCAGCCGGTACCGAGGGGGCCTAGCGGGGTTCAATGAGCAGTTCTTC.

The CDR3 bases are TGCGCCAGCAGTAATCCCCCCACTGAAGCTTTCTTT. Encoded protein: CASSNPPTEAFF. V gene TRBV4-3 combines with J gene TRBJ1-1; no firm D call. The V end lost 6 bases, the J end lost 4 bases, and 9 bases lay between the germline ends. Per the germline V gene, CDR1 is LGHNA and CDR2 is YSLEER. The CDR3 runs to 12 residues.

The CDR3 region is CASGENRKNNEQFF. The DNA of the CDR3 is TGCGCCAGCGGCGAAAACCGCAAGAACAATGAGCAGTTCTTC. V usage is TRBV5-1 and J usage is TRBJ2-1; no clear D. Germline-derived CDR1 and CDR2 are SGHRS and YFSETQ. Trimming removed 7 bases at V and 5 bases at J, with 16 bases between. The CDR3 contains 14 residues.

V and J are TRBV20-1 and TRBJ2-1; 10 nucleotides agree with TRBD2. Germline trimming cut 3 bases from V and 12 bases from J; bases unmatched to any gene: 17. The CDR3 sequence is 16 residues long. Germline assignment: CDR1 DFQATT and CDR2 SNEGSKA (reference sequence). CDR3 in amino acids: CSASHSIAGGADGQFF. The CDR3 DNA is TGCAGTGCTAGCCACAGTATAGCGGGAGGCGCCGACGGGCAGTTCTTC.

There are a few counts of this clonotype. V usage is TRBV27 and J usage is TRBJ2-2; D not certain. Trimming left V 3 bases short and J 4 bases short, with 9 bases between. Germline assignment: CDR1 MNHEY and CDR2 SMNVEV (reference sequence). The CDR3 loop spans 14 amino acids. The CDR3 DNA reads TGTGCCAGCAGTTTCCGGGTCGGCACCGGGGAGCTGTTTTTT. Its protein is CASSFRVGTGELFF.

This clonotype turned up a few times. This chain links TRBV6-5 with TRBJ2-7; a weak D match, TRBD2 (6 bases). V was trimmed by 2 bases and J by 4 bases, leaving 18 bases between them. The length of the CDR3 is 16 residues. Per germline, CDR1 MNHEY and CDR2 SVGAGI. CDR3 protein: CASSYHRDSLSYEQYF. The CDR3, as DNA: TGTGCCAGCAGTTACCACCGGGACTCCTTGAGTTACGAGCAGTACTTC.

This clonotype occurred a few times. The chain uses TRBV14 and TRBJ1-3, with TRBD1 matching over 10 bases. V lost 5 bases to trimming and J lost 7 bases; unmatched junction nucleotides: 8. The germline CDR1 and CDR2 sequences are SGHDN and FVKESK. This CDR3 is 15 amino acids long. The CDR3 DNA reads as TGTGCCAGCAGCGTACCGGGACAGGGGAAGAACACCATATATTTT. It codes for CASSVPGQGKNTIYF. Together with reference TRBV14 and TRBJ1-3, the CDR3 gives the full variable domain: EAGVTQFPSHSVIEKGQTVTLRCDPISGHDNLYWYRRVMGKEIKFLLHFVKESKQDESGMPNNRFLAERTGGTYSTLKVQPAELEDSGVYFCASSVPGQGKNTIYFGEGSWLTVV.

This clonotype appeared many times. The rearrangement links TRBV7-9 to TRBJ1-1, with D perhaps matching TRBD1 (6 bases). The CDR3 spans 14 residues. The germline V and J ends were trimmed by 5 bases and 10 bases, with 20 bases remaining between them. The germline gives CDR1 SEHNR, CDR2 FQNEAQ (reference sequence). The CDR3 region is CASSPPGTQMGAFF. CDR3 nucleotides: TGTGCCAGCAGCCCTCCCGGGACACAGATGGGAGCTTTCTTT.

The V gene is TRBV20-1, the J gene TRBJ2-1; D perhaps matches TRBD2 (5 bases). Germline CDR1 reads DFQATT; CDR2 reads SNEGSKA (reference sequence). The CDR3 is 14 amino acids. The V end was cut by 3 bases, the J end by 3 bases, with 12 bases between. The CDR3 DNA is TGCAGTGCTAGGCGGAGAGCGGACTACAATGAGCAGTTCTTC. This gives the protein CSARRRADYNEQFF.

This clonotype has a handful of counts. The chain carries TRBV4-3 and TRBJ2-3, with 9 bases identical to TRBD2. CDR3 length: 17 amino acids. The germline CDR1 and CDR2 sequences are LGHNA and YSLEER. J was trimmed by 7 bases and V by 0 bases; bases with no gene match: 11. The CDR3 spells CASSQDLGGGAGNTQYF. The CDR3, as DNA: TGCGCCAGCAGCCAAGATCTTGGCGGGGGGGCCGGGAATACGCAGTATTTT.

This rearrangement joins TRBV4-3 to TRBJ2-1; 10 bases fit TRBD1. CDR3 length: 16 residues. The junction had 6 bases not matched to a gene; V was cut back by 1 base and J by 6 bases. The germline CDR1 and CDR2 sequences are LGHNA and YSLEER. CDR3: CASSQVGTGAGNEQFF. The CDR3 DNA sequence: TGCGCCAGCAGCCAAGTCGGGACAGGGGCAGGCAATGAGCAGTTCTTC.

This clonotype was seen a handful of times. This chain connects TRBV25-1 to TRBJ1-2; unclear D gene. The germline V gene has CDR1 MGHDK and CDR2 SYGVNS. Trimming shortened V by 8 bases and J by 4 bases, and 11 bases separated the two germline ends. The CDR3 runs 12 residues. The CDR3 DNA sequence: TGTGCCAGCCTCGGACCGGGCTATGGCTACACCTTC. Protein product: CASLGPGYGYTF.

This clonotype was recorded many times. The chain is built from TRBV29-1 and TRBJ2-4; the match to TRBD2 covers 11 bases. J was trimmed by 0 bases and V by 2 bases; bases with no gene match: 6. The germline gives CDR1 SQVTM, CDR2 ANQGSEA. This CDR3 has 17 amino acids. The CDR3 nucleotides read TGCAGCGTTGAATTAGCGGGGGGGCCTAAAGCCAAAAACATTCAGTACTTC. Protein product: CSVELAGGPKAKNIQYF.

The CDR3 region is CASSPSPYTEAFF. As DNA, the CDR3 is TGTGCCAGCAGCCCTAGCCCCTACACTGAAGCTTTCTTT. The V call is TRBV12-3 or TRBV12-4, the J call TRBJ1-1; D call uncertain. This CDR3 is 13 amino acids long. Trimming cost V 6 bases and J 3 bases, with 11 bases left between them.

This chain joins TRBV10-3 and TRBJ2-3, with D possibly being TRBD1 (6 bases). Germline assignment: CDR1 ENHRY and CDR2 SYGVKD. Trimming cost V 6 bases and J 0 bases, with 10 bases left between them. The CDR3 consists of 14 residues. The CDR3 DNA follows: TGTGCCATCAGGATCCAGGGGAGCACAGATACGCAGTATTTT. Protein: CAIRIQGSTDTQYF.

This rearrangement joins TRBV5-6 to TRBJ2-2; 9 nucleotides agree with TRBD2. CDR3 length: 16 residues. The V gene end was trimmed by 4 bases and the J gene end by 3 bases; junction bases not matched to a gene: 7. CDR1 is SGHDT, CDR2 YYEEEE, per germline. The CDR3 loop is CASSHSSGMHTGELFF. CDR3 coding DNA: TGTGCCAGCAGCCATTCTAGCGGGATGCACACCGGGGAGCTGTTTTTT.

This CDR3 reads CASSLTRRQPQHF. Written as DNA, the CDR3 is TGTGCCAGCAGCTTGACACGGCGGCAGCCCCAGCATTTT. The chain employs TRBV27 and TRBJ1-5, with D uncertain. The CDR3 is 13 amino acids. Trimming took off 6 bases at V and 7 bases at J, with 13 bases between the two ends. Germline V gene data show CDR1 as MNHEY and CDR2 as SMNVEV (reference sequence).

This clonotype was counted a few times. The CDR3 region is CASSQRRKGEQFF. CDR3 DNA: TGTGCCAGCAGCCAAAGGCGAAAGGGGGAGCAGTTCTTC. The chain employs TRBV3-1 and TRBJ2-1; D is possibly TRBD1 (5 bases). Looked up from germline, CDR1 is LGHDT and CDR2 is YNNKEL (reference sequence). V lost 2 bases and J lost 10, with 12 bases in between. CDR3 length: 13 amino acids.